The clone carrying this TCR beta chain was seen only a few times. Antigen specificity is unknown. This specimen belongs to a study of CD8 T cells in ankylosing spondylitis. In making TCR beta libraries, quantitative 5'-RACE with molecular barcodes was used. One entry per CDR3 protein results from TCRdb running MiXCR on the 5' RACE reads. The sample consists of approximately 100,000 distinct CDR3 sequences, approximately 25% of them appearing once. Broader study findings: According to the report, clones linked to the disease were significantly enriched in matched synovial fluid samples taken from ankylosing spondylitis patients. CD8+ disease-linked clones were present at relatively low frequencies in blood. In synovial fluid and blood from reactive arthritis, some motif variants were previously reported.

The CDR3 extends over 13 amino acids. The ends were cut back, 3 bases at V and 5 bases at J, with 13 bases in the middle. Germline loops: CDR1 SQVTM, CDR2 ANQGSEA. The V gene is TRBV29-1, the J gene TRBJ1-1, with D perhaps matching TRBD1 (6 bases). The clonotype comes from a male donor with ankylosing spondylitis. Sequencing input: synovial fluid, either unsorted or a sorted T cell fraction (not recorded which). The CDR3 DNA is TGCAGCGTTGACAGGGGAGAATGGACTGAAGCTTTCTTT. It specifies CSVDRGEWTEAFF. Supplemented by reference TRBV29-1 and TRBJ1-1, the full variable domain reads SAVISQKPSRDICQRGTSLTIQCQVDSQVTMMFWYRQQPGQSLTLIATANQGSEATYESGFVIDKFPISRPNLTFSTLTVSNMSPEDSSIYLCSVDRGEWTEAFFGQGTRLTVV.